Below, one T cell receptor (beta chain) is given with its context. What it recognizes is unknown. Naive CD45RA+ and memory CD45RO+ CD4+ or CD8+ T cells were FACS-sorted. This sample was included in a study of regulatory dendritic cells for organ transplantation. Study observations and caveats: Resting memory CD8+ T cells held the most alloreactive clonotypes. Between individuals, the alloreactive memory CD8+ T cell pool differed considerably. Memory CD8+ T cells were the most oligoclonal; naive cells were highly diverse.

Profiled with immunoSEQ multiplex PCR; TCRdb holds only in-frame clones, not every one. The repertoire has roughly 30,000 clones, roughly 84% of them found once; the top ten carry around 0.38%. This TCR derives from a human donor in good health. Sequencing used naive CD8+ T cells from blood. Regarding subset: CD45RA+ naive T cells.

CDR3 nucleotides: TGTGCCAGCAGCGGGGCCGCGGGGGTCTCGACTAATGAAAAACTGTTTTTT. This translates into CASSGAAGVSTNEKLFF. V and J are TRBV7-9 and TRBJ1-4, with D possibly matching TRBD1 (5 bases). The germline CDR1 and CDR2 sequences are SEHNR and FQNEAQ (reference sequence). This CDR3 comprises 17 residues. V lost 5 bases and J 2 bases, leaving 18 bases between the germline ends.